The T cell receptor (beta chain) under discussion was sequenced for a study of blood T cells in healthy people across ages. PCR was performed a second time for roughly 7 to 11 cycles using a sample-barcoded 5' primer and a J-beta primer mix. Each cDNA was tagged by a template-switch adaptor containing 12 random nucleotides. From each sample, at least 2.5 million paired-end reads containing CDR3 were obtained. Via MiXCR, TCRdb re-called the 5' RACE reads, giving one row per CDR3 protein. The data contain around 1,000,000 distinct CDR3 sequences, 35% to 40% of them singletons. A minimum of 6 micrograms of total RNA was extracted per sample. This receptor was taken from a man younger than 35 in good health. The sequenced sample was blood.

In DNA, the CDR3 is TGTGCCAGCAGTTATGGTGATACCAAGCAGTTCTTC. It yields the protein CASSYGDTKQFF. The J gene is TRBJ2-1, the V gene TRBV6-5; the D is unclear. The CDR3 runs to 12 residues. Germline V gene sequence: CDR1 MNHEY, CDR2 SVGAGI. The ends were cut back, 3 bases at V and 11 bases at J, with 11 bases in the middle.